The clone carrying this T cell receptor beta chain was recorded a few times. No antigen is known for it. The data were obtained in a study of T-cell memory formation after mild COVID-19. On the study more broadly: Each donor largely had its own TCR clusters.

The CDR3 has 15 residues. V was pared by 3 bases and J by 4 bases, with 15 bases between. TCRalpha and TCRbeta libraries used 5'RACE with constant-segment primers and UMIs. TCRdb passed the 5' RACE reads through MiXCR, listing each CDR3 protein once. The table lists under 550,000 distinct CDR3 sequences, around 17% of them singletons. Study results and caveats: Whether day 37 second-wave clones are SARS-CoV-2-specific was not confirmed.

The TCR comes from a man aged 18 to 29 who had mild COVID-19 (a few samples of this study predate the infection). Cell type and time point are not known. The chain uses TRBV12-3 or TRBV12-4 and TRBJ2-5, with a weak D call TRBD2 (6 bases). Sequencing was carried out using PBMCs or a T cell subset sorted from them (not recorded which). The CDR3 protein is CASSFNQGGGETQYF. The CDR3 DNA is TGTGCCAGCAGTTTTAACCAGGGAGGCGGAGAGACCCAGTACTTC.